The T cell receptor beta chain described here comes from a study of blood T cell repertoires in COVID-19. Study-wide context: COVID-19 samples collected from the United States, Italy and Spain covered acute and convalescent phases. Sources were T cells, B-cell-depleted T cells, or PBMCs; the material itself was cDNA or gDNA.

This CDR3 comprises 17 residues. Losses at the gene ends were 3 bases for V and 3 bases for J; bases not matched to a gene: 8. Per the germline V gene, CDR1 is SGHRS and CDR2 is YFSETQ. As processed by the authors: Estimates of nucleated cell counts were drawn from the amplification of reference gene primers. Clones were sequenced by immunoSEQ multiplex PCR, and TCRdb holds only the in-frame ones, with some missing. V, J and clone size reflect that table, while D and trimming were determined from the DNA. The sample carries about 250,000 clones, nearly 90% recorded once. The sequence came from a woman aged 40-49 years who had recovered from COVID-19. Sequenced: peripheral blood. The V and J genes are TRBV5-1 and TRBJ2-7, with 14 nucleotides matching TRBD2. CDR3 sequence (DNA): TGCGCCAGCAGCTCTGTTGGACTAGCGGGGGGATTCTACGAGCAGTACTTC. Its protein is CASSSVGLAGGFYEQYF.